The T cell receptor (beta chain) described here comes from a study of PD-1 blockade in classical Hodgkin lymphoma. About the study: On a schedule of every 2 weeks, patients received nivolumab 3 mg/kg intravenously.

General study points: Compared with healthy donors, newly diagnosed patients reportedly showed lower baseline TCR diversity.

Germline V gene lookup returns CDR1 SEHNR and CDR2 FQNEAQ (reference sequence). CDR3 length: 15 amino acids. V lost 3 bases, J lost 13 bases, and 19 bases lay in between. Sequencing was performed with immunoSEQ multiplex PCR; in TCRdb, only in-frame clones are kept and a portion is missing. The sample records roughly 32,000 clones, roughly 82% being singletons. Following autologous stem cell transplantation, relapse occurred in every patient, and exposure to brentuximab vedotin varied. Complete response, partial response or progressive disease was recorded as best response. This clone was picked up a small number of times. The antigen is unknown.

The sample in question was peripheral blood mononuclear cells (PBMCs), obtained at baseline. This sequence joins TRBV7-9 and TRBJ1-6; weak D call: TRBD1 (5 bases). The sequence was obtained from a human donor with classical Hodgkin lymphoma. The chain's CDR3 is CASSLTGTGIIPLHF. The CDR3 nucleotides are TGTGCCAGCAGCTTGACCGGGACTGGGATAATCCCCCTCCACTTT.